These 20 T cell receptor beta chains originate from one sample sequenced in a study of cytomegalovirus exposure and HLA in healthy donors. This PCR relied on a set of 60 Vbeta primers and 13 Jbeta primers. The data were produced by immunoSEQ multiplex PCR, yet TCRdb's version contains in-frame clones alone and is incomplete. Among about 130,000 clones, about 80% were seen once, and the ten largest hold roughly 4%. Specimen: PBMCs. The source is a woman in her thirties or forties in good health and CMV-seronegative.

The chain is built from TRBV5-8 and TRBJ1-2, with TRBD1 as a possible D gene (6 bases). V lost 0 bases and J 9 bases, leaving 12 bases between the germline ends. Germline CDR1 reads SGHTS; CDR2 reads YDEGEE. The CDR3 totals 13 residues. This CDR3 is CASSLDRVESYTF. The CDR3 region has the DNA TGTGCCAGCAGCTTGGACAGGGTGGAGAGCTACACCTTC.

The gene calls are TRBV4-3 and TRBJ2-3; possibly TRBD1 for D (5 bases). This CDR3 comprises 15 residues. The germline CDR1 and CDR2 sequences are LGHNA and YSLEER. Trimming took 4 bases from V and 0 from J, leaving 11 bases between them. The CDR3 loop reads CASSPRQTSTDTQYF. The CDR3 DNA follows: TGCGCCAGCAGCCCCCGACAGACTAGCACAGATACGCAGTATTTT.

V usage is TRBV6-6 and J usage is TRBJ1-1; a possible D gene is TRBD1 (6 bases). The CDR3 runs 15 residues. The germline V and J ends were trimmed by 7 bases and 3 bases, with 18 bases remaining between them. CDR1 and CDR2 from the germline V gene are MNHNY and SVGAGI (reference sequence). DNA for the CDR3: TGTGCCAGCACCTGGCAGGGGTCCGGGGACACTGAAGCTTTCTTT. Translating it yields CASTWQGSGDTEAFF.

V gene TRBV6-5 combines with J gene TRBJ2-1, with D perhaps TRBD2 (5 bases). Germline V gene lookup returns CDR1 MNHEY and CDR2 SVGAGI. V lost 2 bases and J 7 bases, leaving 12 bases between the germline ends. This CDR3 region has 14 residues. The CDR3 DNA sequence: TGTGCCAGCAGTTACGTAGTCAGAGGGAATGAGCAGTTCTTC. Amino acids: CASSYVVRGNEQFF.

The chain recombines TRBV7-2 with TRBJ1-5; 7 bases align to TRBD1. The CDR3 runs 15 residues. The trim removed 4 bases at V and 2 bases at J, leaving 5 bases unmatched. Germline-derived CDR1 and CDR2 are SGHTA and FQGNSA. CDR3: CASSSGGLGNQPQHF. Here the CDR3 DNA reads TGTGCCAGCAGCTCAGGGGGGTTAGGCAATCAGCCCCAGCATTTT.

The V call is TRBV11-2, the J call TRBJ2-2; the D gene is possibly TRBD1 (5 bases). Trimming cost V 1 base and J 2 bases, with 20 bases left between them. This CDR3 has 19 residues. CDR1 is SGHAT and CDR2 is FQNNGV in the germline V gene. The CDR3 nucleotides read TGTGCCAGCAGCTTAGTGGAAGGGGCCCTCGAATTTAACACCGGGGAGCTGTTTTTT. Protein: CASSLVEGALEFNTGELFF.

The chain employs TRBV28 and TRBJ1-2, with a tentative D call TRBD1 (6 bases). V lost 8 bases and J lost 4, with 20 bases in between. The CDR3 runs to 15 residues. Germline-derived CDR1 and CDR2 are MDHEN and SYDVKM. For the CDR3, the DNA is TGTGCCAGCGCTCTGGAACAGGGTCGGCCCTATGGCTACACCTTC. Amino acids: CASALEQGRPYGYTF.

The gene calls are TRBV4-3 and TRBJ2-3, with 14 nucleotides matching TRBD2. The germline V gene has CDR1 LGHNA and CDR2 YSLEER. V lost 3 bases and J lost 4; bases outside the gene matches: 6. The CDR3 spans 17 residues. CDR3 amino acids: CASSHRLAGGLPDTQYF. The CDR3 nucleotides are TGCGCCAGCAGCCACCGACTAGCGGGGGGGCTTCCAGATACGCAGTATTTT.

This sequence joins TRBV9 and TRBJ2-3, with D maybe TRBD1 (6 bases). V was pared by 0 bases and J by 0 bases, with 8 bases between. CDR1 SGDLS and CDR2 YYNGEE come from the germline V gene. The CDR3 contains 15 residues. Here the CDR3 reads CASSVVGTSTDTQYF. The CDR3 coding sequence is TGTGCCAGCAGCGTAGTAGGGACAAGCACAGATACGCAGTATTTT.

This clone appeared once. The chain has TRBV18 and TRBJ2-5, with 7 bases matching TRBD1. Germline assignment: CDR1 KGHSH and CDR2 LQKENI. After removal of 0 bases from V and 5 bases from J, the junction contained 3 bases not matched to a gene. This CDR3 is 14 amino acids long. The CDR3 spells CASSPPLTGETQYF. The DNA of the CDR3 is TGTGCCAGCTCACCACCTTTGACAGGGGAGACCCAGTACTTC.

This clone was seen a handful of times. This chain links TRBV6-1 with TRBJ2-1, with D possibly being TRBD2 (5 bases). This CDR3 spans 12 amino acids. CDR1 is MNHNS and CDR2 is SASEGT in the germline V gene. With 6 bases removed from V and 9 bases from J, the gap between germline ends came to 12 bases. The CDR3: CASSRDIAEQFF. The CDR3 coding sequence is TGTGCCAGCAGCCGGGATATAGCTGAGCAGTTCTTC.

The chain employs TRBV6-6 and TRBJ2-7; TRBD2 matches at 13 bases. CDR3 length equals 15 residues. V trimming: 4 bases; J trimming: 4 bases; junction bases outside the gene matches: 4. Germline V gives CDR1 MNHNY, CDR2 SVGAGI (reference sequence). CDR3 in amino acids: CASSSGTSGIYEQYF. CDR3 nucleotide sequence: TGTGCCAGCAGTTCCGGGACTAGCGGGATTTACGAGCAGTACTTC.

This chain links TRBV27 with TRBJ2-6, with a weak D call TRBD1 (6 bases). CDR1 is MNHEY and CDR2 is SMNVEV in the germline V gene (reference sequence). V lost 3 bases and J lost 7, with 16 bases in between. The length of the CDR3 is 16 residues. DNA of the CDR3: TGTGCCAGCAGTTTGGGCGCCAGGGGCTTCGCCAACGTCCTGACTTTC. The encoded protein is CASSLGARGFANVLTF. The full variable domain, in which reference TRBV27 and TRBJ2-6 provide the parts outside the CDR3, is EAQVTQNPRYLITVTGKKLTVTCSQNMNHEYMSWYRQDPGLGLRQIYYSMNVEVTDKGDVPEGYKVSRKEKRNFPLILESPSPNQTSLYFCASSLGARGFANVLTFGAGSRLTVL.

DNA of the CDR3: TGCAGCGTTGTTTTAGGCGTGTGGAGCACTGAAGCTTTCTTT. Translated: CSVVLGVWSTEAFF. The chain is built from TRBV29-1 and TRBJ1-1; D not certain. Germline assignment: CDR1 SQVTM and CDR2 ANQGSEA. There are 14 residues in the CDR3. V gave up 4 bases and J gave up 4 bases, with 16 bases separating them.

V gene TRBV11-1 combines with J gene TRBJ2-2; the D gene is possibly TRBD1 (7 bases). CDR1 SGHAT and CDR2 FQDESV come from the germline V gene (reference sequence). Trimming pared 5 bases from V and 1 base from J, leaving 14 bases between. The length of the CDR3 is 16 residues. The CDR3 DNA sequence: TGTGCCAGCAGCCTTGGAGGGGGCCGGAACACCGGGGAGCTGTTTTTT. Translation: CASSLGGGRNTGELFF.

V gene TRBV27 combines with J gene TRBJ2-3; D perhaps matches TRBD1 (5 bases). Deletions cut 8 bases from V and 0 bases from J, with 33 bases between. Germline loops: CDR1 MNHEY, CDR2 SMNVEV (reference sequence). This CDR3 spans 21 amino acids. CDR3 sequence reads: CASALMDKIDQISYSTDTQYF. The DNA for the CDR3 is TGTGCCAGCGCCCTGATGGACAAAATAGACCAAATTTCCTATAGCACAGATACGCAGTATTTT.

This clone turned up a few times. This chain joins TRBV28 and TRBJ1-5; D gene uncertain. Germline V CDR1 and CDR2: MDHEN, SYDVKM. CDR3 length equals 15 residues. Deletions cut 1 base from V and 4 bases from J, with 11 bases between. CDR3 loop: CASSLFRGANQPQHF. CDR3 DNA: TGTGCCAGCAGTTTATTCCGGGGAGCGAATCAGCCCCAGCATTTT.

V and J are TRBV25-1 and TRBJ2-7; D gene uncertain. The CDR3 length is 13 residues. Germline V gene lookup returns CDR1 MGHDK and CDR2 SYGVNS. The V gene lost 1 base and the J gene lost 4 bases, with 8 bases spanning the gap. The CDR3 bases are TGTGCCAGCAGTGAATTCGCCGGGTACGAGCAGTACTTC. This translates into CASSEFAGYEQYF.

This clone was seen a single time. The V and J genes are TRBV9 and TRBJ2-5, with 12 bases that match TRBD2. The CDR3 contains 18 residues. CDR1 and CDR2 from the germline V gene are SGDLS and YYNGEE. V lost 0 bases to trimming and J lost 4 bases; unmatched junction nucleotides: 10. Here the CDR3 reads CASSVGLAGGRGGETQYF. CDR3 bases: TGTGCCAGCAGCGTAGGGCTAGCGGGGGGGCGTGGAGGAGAGACCCAGTACTTC. The full variable domain, with the rest looked up from reference TRBV9 and TRBJ2-5, is DSGVTQTPKHLITATGQRVTLRCSPRSGDLSVYWYQQSLDQGLQFLIQYYNGEERAKGNILERFSAQQFPDLHSELNLSSLELGDSALYFCASSVGLAGGRGGETQYFGPGTRLLVL.

The chain has TRBV14 and TRBJ1-1, with TRBD1 identical over 9 bases. This CDR3 contains 14 residues. The ends lost 4 bases at V and 5 bases at J; junction bases unmatched: 5. Germline CDR1 SGHDN, CDR2 FVKESK. CDR3 DNA: TGTGCCAGCAGCCCGCGACAGGGGGGAACTGAAGCTTTCTTT. Translated, it gives CASSPRQGGTEAFF.